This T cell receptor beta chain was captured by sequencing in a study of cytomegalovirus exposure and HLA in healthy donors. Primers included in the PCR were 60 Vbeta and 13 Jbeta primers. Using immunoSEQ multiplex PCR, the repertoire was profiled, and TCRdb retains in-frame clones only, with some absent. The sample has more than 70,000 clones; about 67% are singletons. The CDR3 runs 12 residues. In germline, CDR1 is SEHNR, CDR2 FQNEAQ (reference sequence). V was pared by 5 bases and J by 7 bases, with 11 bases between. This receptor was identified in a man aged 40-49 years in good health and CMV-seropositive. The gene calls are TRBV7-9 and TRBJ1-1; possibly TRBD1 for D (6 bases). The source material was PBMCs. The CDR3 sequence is CASSPGQFEAFF. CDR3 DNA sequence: TGTGCCAGCAGCCCCGGACAGTTTGAAGCTTTCTTT.